This TCR beta chain is from a study of blood T cell repertoires in COVID-19. At the level of the study: PBMCs, B-cell-depleted T cells, or T cells were the source of the cDNA or gDNA that made up the material.

V shed 2 bases, J shed 4 bases, and the junction held 6 bases outside the gene matches. Per germline, CDR1 SGHTA and CDR2 FQGNSA. The CDR3 is 16 amino acids. In the original analysis: From reference gene primer amplification, estimates of nucleated cell counts were derived. Generated by immunoSEQ multiplex PCR, the TCRdb table keeps only in-frame clones and is missing some. For V, J and clone size, that table is used; D and trimming come from the DNA. The table shows more than 55,000 clones, with 88% occurring only once. Sequencing was carried out using peripheral blood. This chain joins TRBV7-2 and TRBJ2-2; 8 bases match TRBD1. This receptor was obtained from a woman aged 65 to 85 with acute or convalescent COVID-19. In DNA form, the CDR3 reads TGTGCCAGCAGCTTACTAGCAGGGGGCAGCACCGGGGAGCTGTTTTTT. This encodes CASSLLAGGSTGELFF.